The 9 T cell receptor beta chains below come from one sample, sequenced in a study of T cells in Graves' hyperthyroidism and ophthalmopathy. RNA transcripts were the template for amplifying TCR beta CDR3 regions. The HTBI primer set served for first-round RT-PCR of the TCR CDR3. TCRdb reprocessed the multiplex PCR reads with MiXCR, giving one entry per CDR3 protein. Among around 340,000 distinct CDR3 sequences listed, about 15% were seen once. Sequenced input: blood. These receptors were obtained from a man in his thirties or forties with Graves' hyperthyroidism.

This clonotype was observed many times. This chain links TRBV28 with TRBJ2-2; D might be TRBD2 (7 bases). Trimming cost V 6 bases and J 6 bases, with 8 bases left between them. The germline gives CDR1 MDHEN, CDR2 SYDVKM. The CDR3 covers 12 residues. This CDR3 reads CASRGGPGELFF. The CDR3 DNA follows: TGTGCCAGCAGGGGGGGGCCCGGGGAGCTGTTTTTT. Variable domain in full (rest from reference TRBV28 and TRBJ2-2): DVKVTQSSRYLVKRTGEKVFLECVQDMDHENMFWYRQDPGLGLRLIYFSYDVKMKEKGDIPEGYSVSREKKERFSLILESASTNQTSMYLCASRGGPGELFFGEGSRLTVL.

This clonotype has at least ten counts. The rearrangement links TRBV11-2 to TRBJ1-3, with 8 bases fitting TRBD1. CDR3 length equals 17 residues. Germline V gene sequence: CDR1 SGHAT, CDR2 FQNNGV. V lost 5 bases, J lost 0 bases, and 9 bases stayed unmatched. The CDR3 DNA follows: TGTGCCAGCAGCCTTAGGACAGGGCCCTTCTCTGGAAACACCATATATTTT. It specifies CASSLRTGPFSGNTIYF. Based on the CDR3 plus reference TRBV11-2 and TRBJ1-3, the full variable domain is EAGVAQSPRYKIIEKRQSVAFWCNPISGHATLYWYQQILGQGPKLLIQFQNNGVVDDSQLPKDRFSAERLKGVDSTLKIQPAKLEDSAVYLCASSLRTGPFSGNTIYFGEGSWLTVV.

J is TRBJ2-2 and V is TRBV5-1, with TRBD1 matching 8 bases. Per germline, CDR1 SGHRS and CDR2 YFSETQ. The CDR3 length is 19 residues. With V trimmed by 3 bases and J by 4 bases, 17 bases remained unmatched. DNA of the CDR3: TGCGCCAGCAGCTCCGCCCCGGGCCACAGGGGGAGAGGCACCGGGGAGCTGTTTTTT. The encoded protein is CASSSAPGHRGRGTGELFF.

The sample holds many counts of this clonotype. The J gene is TRBJ1-5, the V gene TRBV20-1; D remains ambiguous. Germline CDR1 reads DFQATT; CDR2 reads SNEGSKA (reference sequence). The CDR3 is 13 residues long. V lost 0 bases and J 0 bases, leaving 3 bases between the germline ends. CDR3 nucleotides: TGCAGTGCTAGAGATTATAGCAATCAGCCCCAGCATTTT. This sequence encodes CSARDYSNQPQHF.

This clonotype occurred once. Being one base from a much bigger clone, this may be a read error. The V gene is TRBV27, the J gene TRBJ2-3, with 12 nucleotides matching TRBD2. V gave up 4 bases and J gave up 4 bases; unmatched junction bases: 15. CDR3 length equals 19 residues. The germline gives CDR1 MNHEY, CDR2 SMNVEV (reference sequence). The DNA of the CDR3 is TGTGCCAGCAGTTCGGGCCGCCGACTAGCGGGAGCGGGCGCAGATACGCAGTATTTT. It is translated as CASSSGRRLAGAGADTQYF.

Regarding this clonotype: This may stem from a read error, because a much larger clone lies one nucleotide away. The chain joins TRBV28 to TRBJ2-2, with 9 bases that match TRBD2. CDR1 MDHEN and CDR2 SYDVKM come from the germline V gene. CDR3 length: 15 amino acids. CDR3 region: CTSRVSGSEAGELFF. The CDR3 DNA sequence: TGTACCAGCAGAGTTAGCGGGAGCGAGGCCGGGGAGCTGTTTTTT.

A few counts support this clonotype. This sequence joins TRBV29-1 and TRBJ2-7, with TRBD1 matching 10 bases. Gene TRBJ2-1 matches the end of the DNA better, so the J call may be wrong. The germline V gene encodes CDR1 SQVTM and CDR2 ANQGSEA. This CDR3 has 13 amino acids. This chain's CDR3 is CSAPSGQGDEQFF. CDR3 bases: TGCAGCGCCCCCTCAGGACAGGGGGACGAGCAGTTCTTC.

This chain links TRBV28 with TRBJ1-1, with 9 bases that match TRBD1. Germline CDR1 is MDHEN and CDR2 is SYDVKM. V lost 5 bases, J lost 6 bases, and 7 bases stayed unmatched. The CDR3 is 14 amino acids. The CDR3 nucleotides are TGTGCCAGCAGTCTCCGGACAGGGGTCGCTGAAGCTTTCTTT. Translating it yields CASSLRTGVAEAFF.

This chain connects TRBV20-1 to TRBJ2-3, with TRBD2 matching 7 bases. V shed 5 bases, J shed 2 bases, and the junction held 7 bases outside the gene matches. This CDR3 is built from 14 residues. Germline V CDR1 and CDR2: DFQATT, SNEGSKA (reference sequence). CDR3 DNA: TGCAGTGCTCTCCCTCTAGCGGACACAGATACGCAGTATTTT. Translating it yields CSALPLADTDTQYF.